The 2 T cell receptor beta chains reported below all come from one sample, sequenced in a study of blood T cells in healthy people across ages. Using a J-beta primer mix together with a sample-barcoded 5' primer, a second PCR was run for 7 to 11 cycles. TCRdb redid the calling of the 5' RACE reads with MiXCR, one entry per CDR3 protein. The sample has about 1.6 million distinct CDR3 sequences; 34% are singletons. Sequencing was done on a sample of blood. The source is a woman younger than 45 in good health.

V usage is TRBV7-8 and J usage is TRBJ2-1, with D unresolved. The CDR3 is made up of 15 amino acids. Trimming stripped 4 bases from V and 0 bases from J, with 10 bases between. The germline V gene encodes CDR1 SGHVS and CDR2 FQNEAQ. The CDR3 nucleotides read TGTGCCAGCAGCTCAGACGGCCTCTCCTACAATGAGCAGTTCTTC. It is translated as CASSSDGLSYNEQFF. Full variable domain (missing parts from reference TRBV7-8 and TRBJ2-1): GAGVSQSPRYKVAKRGQDVALRCDPISGHVSLFWYQQALGQGPEFLTYFQNEAQLDKSGLPSDRFFAERPEGSVSTLKIQRTQQEDSAVYLCASSSDGLSYNEQFFGPGTRLTVL.

V usage is TRBV6-1 and J usage is TRBJ2-3; a possible D gene is TRBD2 (6 bases). CDR3 length equals 16 residues. Trimming left V 6 bases short and J 4 bases short, with 20 bases between. Germline V gives CDR1 MNHNS, CDR2 SASEGT. The CDR3 protein is CASSGRDRLRADTQYF. CDR3 bases: TGTGCCAGCAGCGGGCGGGACCGACTCCGCGCAGATACGCAGTATTTT.